This TCR beta chain was profiled in a study of a mutant IDH1 vaccine in newly diagnosed glioma. Study-level points and caveats: Whatever changes occurred in top peripheral T cell clonotypes seemed unrelated to pseudoprogression.

Here immunoSEQ multiplex PCR was the method, and the copy in TCRdb shows in-frame clones only, minus some. The table records 60,000 or so clones, roughly 80% of them present only once. Time point of the sample: week 35, safety follow-up. Every single dose of the vaccine, 300 ug of mutant IDH1 20-mer peptide, came with topical imiquimod. The patients were given eight vaccinations, one each in weeks 1, 3, 5, 7, 11, 15, 19 and 23. The CDR3 length is 17 residues. Deletions cut 6 bases from V and 0 bases from J, with 15 bases between. Germline V gene lookup returns CDR1 LNHNV and CDR2 YYDKDF (reference sequence). With respect to this clone: No antigen is known for it.

The chain recombines TRBV15 with TRBJ2-6; D is possibly TRBD1 or TRBD2 (5 bases each). The material sequenced was PBMCs, taken from a glioma patient whose treatment included an IDH1 peptide vaccine. The clonotype was recovered from a man aged 25-45 years with glioma. CDR3 DNA sequence: TGTGCCACCAGGGCCGGGACCGCGAGCTCTGGGGCCAACGTCCTGACTTTC. This codes for CATRAGTASSGANVLTF.